This T cell receptor (beta chain) originates from a study of blood T cell repertoires in COVID-19. J was trimmed by 12 bases and V by 4 bases; bases with no gene match: 11. Germline CDR1 reads SGHNT; CDR2 reads YENEEA. The CDR3 extends over 15 amino acids. The data were produced by immunoSEQ multiplex PCR, yet TCRdb's version contains in-frame clones alone and is incomplete. The data show 120,000 or so clones, with around 89% seen just once and 25% to 30% held by the top ten. Sample: peripheral blood. The chain has TRBV11-3 and TRBJ2-1, with 11 bases matching TRBD1. This sequence originates from a man aged 70-80 years with active or convalescent COVID-19. Written as DNA, the CDR3 is TGTGCCAGCAGCTCCTCCGGGACAGGGGGGATACGGCAGTTCTTC. Protein product: CASSSSGTGGIRQFF.